These 9 T cell receptor beta chains came from one sample sequenced in a study of tumor-infiltrating lymphocytes in primary liver carcinoma. Between roughly 20 and 31 mg of unsorted bulk tissue served as the source from which RNA and DNA were co-extracted. A constant-region primer served to make TCR beta cDNA from about 0.5 ug total RNA. Libraries of TCR beta came from three nested multiplex PCR rounds with slightly modified ARM-PCR. TRBV1-TRBV30 forward and Cbeta reverse primers drove the first two approximately 10-cycle rounds. MiXCR, run by TCRdb on the multiplex PCR reads, gives a single entry per CDR3 protein. The table has about 48,000 distinct CDR3 sequences, 60% to 75% seen once. Specimen: liver tumor tissue from sampling region 3. Subset defined: tumor region T3, left-lateral pole. The receptors were sampled from a man in his forties with primary liver carcinoma and hepatitis B virus infection.

To note about this clonotype: The CDR3 does not end in the conserved phenylalanine or tryptophan, so this is likely a read error. The CDR3 spells CASSLGLAREVHNEQFS. Here the CDR3 DNA reads TGTGCCAGCAGCCTGGGACTAGCGAGAGAAGTTCACAATGAGCAGTTCTCC. The chain recombines TRBV11-1 with TRBJ2-1; TRBD2 matches 10 bases. This CDR3 comprises 17 residues. V dropped 5 bases and J dropped 5; count of bases not matched to a gene: 12. Germline V gene sequence: CDR1 SGHAT, CDR2 FQDESV (reference sequence).

A note on this clonotype: The junction differs from germline at one of its ends, possibly a read error. The J gene is TRBJ1-2, the V gene TRBV5-5; no firm D call. Germline-derived CDR1 and CDR2 are SGHKS and YYEKEE (reference sequence). This CDR3 has 14 amino acids. DNA for the CDR3: TGTGCCAGCATCTTGGTGGGCGCGAACTATGGCTACACCTTC. Protein: CASILVGANYGYTF.

This clonotype appeared a few times. A read error is possible here, since a much larger clone lies one base away. This rearrangement joins TRBV15 to TRBJ1-4; tentatively, D is TRBD1 (5 bases). CDR1 LNHNV and CDR2 YYDKDF come from the germline V gene (reference sequence). The CDR3 spans 15 residues. CDR3 DNA sequence: TGTGCCACCAGCCCGATGGGGGAAGGAAGGGAAAAACTGCTTTTT. This gives the protein CATSPMGEGREKLLF.

The chain recombines TRBV9 with TRBJ2-1, with 9 bases lining up with TRBD1. The length of the CDR3 is 12 residues. V trimming: 6 bases; J trimming: 8 bases; junction bases outside the gene matches: 3. Germline V lookup: CDR1 SGDLS, CDR2 YYNGEE. The CDR3 here is CASKYRGHEQFF. The CDR3 DNA reads TGTGCCAGCAAATACAGGGGGCATGAGCAGTTCTTC.

The V call is TRBV6-5, the J call TRBJ2-7, with TRBD2 matching 10 bases. The ends lost 11 bases at V and 3 bases at J; junction bases unmatched: 16. The length of the CDR3 is 16 residues. Germline V gene data show CDR1 as MNHEY and CDR2 as SVGAGI. CDR3 sequence reads: CAFSPEGLAAHYEQYF. DNA for the CDR3: TGTGCCTTCAGTCCCGAAGGACTAGCGGCACACTACGAGCAGTACTTC.

Concerning this clonotype itself: At one end, the junction sequence differs from germline, possibly due to a read error. The rearrangement joins TRBV10-3 to TRBJ2-7; D is perhaps TRBD2 (6 bases). This CDR3 is 13 amino acids long. Germline V gives CDR1 ENHRY, CDR2 SYGVKD. The CDR3 nucleotides are TGTGCCATCAGTGGGGTAGCGGACCACGAGCGGTACTTC. It specifies CAISGVADHERYF.

For this clonotype: It may be a read error: a sequence one base away is much more abundant. The gene calls are TRBV5-1 and TRBJ2-2; TRBD2 is a possible D gene (5 bases). The CDR3 runs to 14 residues. Germline CDR1 SGHRS, CDR2 YFSETQ. CDR3 DNA sequence: TGCGCCAGCAGCGAAGACGCGAACACCGGGGAGCCGTTTTTT. Translating gives CASSEDANTGEPFF.

The chain uses TRBV4-1 and TRBJ2-7; D might be TRBD1 (6 bases). This CDR3 region has 14 residues. V gave up 4 bases and J gave up 0 bases, with 10 bases separating them. CDR1 and CDR2 (germline): MGHRA, YSYEKL. The DNA for the CDR3 is TGCGCCAGCAGCCTATGGGACAACTCCTACGAGCAGTACTTC. It translates to CASSLWDNSYEQYF.

This clonotype was detected ten times or more. The chain carries TRBV5-4 and TRBJ2-1; D possibly corresponds to TRBD2 (7 bases). CDR1 is SGHNT and CDR2 is YYREEE in the germline V gene (reference sequence). Between the trimmed V and J ends, which lost 0 bases and 6 bases, there was a span of 13 bases. This CDR3 is built from 15 residues. The CDR3 loop is CASSLVGGPLNEQFF. The CDR3 DNA sequence: TGTGCCAGCAGCTTGGTCGGGGGGCCCCTCAATGAGCAGTTCTTC.